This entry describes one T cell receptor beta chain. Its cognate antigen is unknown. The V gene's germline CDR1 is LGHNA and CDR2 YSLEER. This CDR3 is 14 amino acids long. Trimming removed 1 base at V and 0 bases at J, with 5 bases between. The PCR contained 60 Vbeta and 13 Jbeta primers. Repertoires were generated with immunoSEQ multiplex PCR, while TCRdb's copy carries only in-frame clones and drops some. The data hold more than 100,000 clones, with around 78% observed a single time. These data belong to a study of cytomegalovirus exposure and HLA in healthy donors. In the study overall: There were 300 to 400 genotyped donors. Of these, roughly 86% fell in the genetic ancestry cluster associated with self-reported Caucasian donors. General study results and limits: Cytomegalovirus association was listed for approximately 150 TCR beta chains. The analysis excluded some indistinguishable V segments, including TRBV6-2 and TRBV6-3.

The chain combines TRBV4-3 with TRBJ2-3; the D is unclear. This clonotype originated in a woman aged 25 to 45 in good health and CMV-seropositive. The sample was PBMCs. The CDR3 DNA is TGCGCCAGCAGCCAAGGTCCAAGCACAGATACGCAGTATTTT. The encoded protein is CASSQGPSTDTQYF.